This T cell receptor beta chain was sequenced for a study of T-cell reconstitution after alpha-beta-depleted transplantation in children. This clonotype showed up many times. The target antigen is unknown. A read error may account for a junction end that differs from germline. CDR1 is DFQATT, CDR2 SNEGSKA, per germline (reference sequence). The CDR3 runs to 11 residues. Notes on the study in general: After transplant, at about two months, alpha-beta T cells were reportedly derived from several hundred expanded graft clones. From surviving recipient T cells and thymic progenitors came the high day-60 TCRbeta diversity observed in some patients. Hyperexpanded clones declined; after one year, newly produced T cells mostly supplied diversity.

The authors prepared the TCRbeta library with unique molecular identifiers. TCRdb independently ran MiXCR on the PCR reads; one entry per CDR3 protein. The profile shows 8,000 to 9,500 distinct CDR3 sequences, roughly 18% of them singletons. Sequences were derived from PBMCs, mostly from graft donor cells, sampled 60 days after TCRalphabeta/CD19-depleted stem cell transplant. The receptor was derived from a girl less than two years old who had a stem cell transplant for combined immunodeficiency, so the T cells may come from the graft donor. The genes are TRBV20-1 and TRBJ1-1, with D maybe TRBD1 (5 bases). CDR3 nucleotide sequence: TGCAGTGCTAGAGATGGGCCCACAGGTGACTTT. This sequence encodes CSARDGPTGDF.